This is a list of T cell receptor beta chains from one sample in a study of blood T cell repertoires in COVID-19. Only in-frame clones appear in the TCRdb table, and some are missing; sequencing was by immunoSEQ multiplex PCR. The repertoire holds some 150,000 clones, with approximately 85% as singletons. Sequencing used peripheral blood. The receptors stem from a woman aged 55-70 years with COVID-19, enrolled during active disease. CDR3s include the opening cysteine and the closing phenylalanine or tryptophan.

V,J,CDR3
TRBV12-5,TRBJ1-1,CASGSEENTEAFF
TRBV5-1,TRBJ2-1,CASSLTAEQFF
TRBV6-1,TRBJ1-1,CASSEWAGGWNTEAFF
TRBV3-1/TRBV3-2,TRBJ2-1,CASSQGTSGGRNEQFF
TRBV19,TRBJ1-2,CASSIPDRANYGYTF
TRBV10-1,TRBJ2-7,CASSDPPLYEQYF
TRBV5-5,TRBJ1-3,CASSTGTAGNTIYF
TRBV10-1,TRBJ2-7,CASSDQGLAGESYEQYF
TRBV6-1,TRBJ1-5,CASSEAPSPGQGSNQPQHF
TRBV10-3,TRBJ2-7,CAISPSGGDYEQYF
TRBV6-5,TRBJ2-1,CASSYRGLSYNEQFF
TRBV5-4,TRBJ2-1,CASSLAAPGLSEQFF
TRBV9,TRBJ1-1,CASSPRSDTEAFF
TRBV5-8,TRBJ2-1,CASSFRGLSYNEQFF
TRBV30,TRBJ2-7,CAWRHLQNYEQYF
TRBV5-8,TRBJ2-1,CASSLGWEGEQFF
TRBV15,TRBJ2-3,CATSIGGRGTDTQYF
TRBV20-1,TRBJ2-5,CSARDRETQYF
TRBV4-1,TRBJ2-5,CASSQEGRQQETQYF
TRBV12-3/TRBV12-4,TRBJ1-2,CASSLRPGDGYTF
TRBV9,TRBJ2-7,CASSVGSSGGPSYEQYF
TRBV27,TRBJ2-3,CASSLLAGVAVGDTQYF
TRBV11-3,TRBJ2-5,CASSLFGGGAQETQYF
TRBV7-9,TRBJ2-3,CASSPSTDTQYF
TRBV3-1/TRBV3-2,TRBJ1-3,CASSHSTGISSGNTIYF
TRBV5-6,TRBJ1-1,CASSLTGGFEAFF
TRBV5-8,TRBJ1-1,CASSFRTALNTEAFF
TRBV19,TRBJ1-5,CASSISTGQHF
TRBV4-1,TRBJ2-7,CASSQARGQNYEQYF
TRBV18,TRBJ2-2,CASSPPVRGTGELFF
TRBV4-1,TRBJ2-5,CASSPSQGGETQYF
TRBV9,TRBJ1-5,CASSVRGGDRVGQPQHF
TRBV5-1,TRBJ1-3,CASSGRGSRGNTIYF
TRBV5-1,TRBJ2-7,CASSLDGTGGNDEQYF
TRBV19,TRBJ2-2,CASSPRTGHTGELFF
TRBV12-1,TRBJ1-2,CASSFVFPGRYGYTF
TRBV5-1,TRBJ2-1,CASSYSTGGLSHEQFF
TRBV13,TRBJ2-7,CASSFGSGGPYEQYF
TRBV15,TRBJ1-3,CATSRNSDNRNTIYF
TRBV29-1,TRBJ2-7,CSVSTGTLEEQYF
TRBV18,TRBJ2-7,CASSPDREVSEQYF
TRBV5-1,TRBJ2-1,CASSSGGRRVGEQFF
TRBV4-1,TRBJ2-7,CASSQDPTGALYEQYF
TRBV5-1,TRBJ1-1,CASSSPRGQGTTEAFF
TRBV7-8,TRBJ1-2,CASSEGGAGYGYTF
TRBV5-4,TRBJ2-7,CASSDRDRGYEQYF
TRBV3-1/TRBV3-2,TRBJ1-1,CASSLTGGGGTEAFF
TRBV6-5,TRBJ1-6,CASRQGWIGSPLHF
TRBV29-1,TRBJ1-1,CSVVKGVNTEAFF
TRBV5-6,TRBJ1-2,CASSFPGTTNYGYTF
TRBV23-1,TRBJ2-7,CASSLPDRTTYEQYF
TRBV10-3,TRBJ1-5,CAISASGGGQPQHF
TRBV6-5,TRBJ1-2,CASSYFGSLNGYTF
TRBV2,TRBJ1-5,CASSGQLNQPQHF
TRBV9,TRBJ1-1,CASSPPGRENTEAFF
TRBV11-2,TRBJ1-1,CASSLQVGINTEAFF
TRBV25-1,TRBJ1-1,CASSDTGTIDEAFF
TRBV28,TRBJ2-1,CASSWDNSYNEQFF